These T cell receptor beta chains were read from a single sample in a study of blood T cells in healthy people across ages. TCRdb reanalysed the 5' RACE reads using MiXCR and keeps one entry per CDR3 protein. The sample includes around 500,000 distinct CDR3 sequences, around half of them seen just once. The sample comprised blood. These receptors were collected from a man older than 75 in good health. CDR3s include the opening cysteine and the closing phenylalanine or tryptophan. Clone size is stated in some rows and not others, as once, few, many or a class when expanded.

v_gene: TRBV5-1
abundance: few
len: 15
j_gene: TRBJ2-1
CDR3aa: CASSWAGVWGNEQFF

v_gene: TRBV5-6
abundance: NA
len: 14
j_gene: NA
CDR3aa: CASSLVGSSGTQYF

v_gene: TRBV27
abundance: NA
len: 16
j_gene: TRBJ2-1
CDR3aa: CASSLMSGWDYNEQFF

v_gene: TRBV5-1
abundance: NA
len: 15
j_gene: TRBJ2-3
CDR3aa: CASSKNRASTDTQYF

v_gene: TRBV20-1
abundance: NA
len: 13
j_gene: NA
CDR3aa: CSGSSGSPDTQYF

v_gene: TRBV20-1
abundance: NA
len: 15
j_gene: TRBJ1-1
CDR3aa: CSAGRDRIMNTEAFF

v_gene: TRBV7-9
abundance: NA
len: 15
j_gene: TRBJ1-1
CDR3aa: CASSSKGRRNTEAFF

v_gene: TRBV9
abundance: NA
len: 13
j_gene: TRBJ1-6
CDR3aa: CASSSGPEETLHF

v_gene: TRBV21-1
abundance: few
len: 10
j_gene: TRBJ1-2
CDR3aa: CASIRRGYTF

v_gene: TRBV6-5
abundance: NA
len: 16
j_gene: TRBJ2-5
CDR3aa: CASSPWTEIPRGTQYF

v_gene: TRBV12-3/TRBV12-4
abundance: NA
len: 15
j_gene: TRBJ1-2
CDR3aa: CASSENRAGTSGYTF

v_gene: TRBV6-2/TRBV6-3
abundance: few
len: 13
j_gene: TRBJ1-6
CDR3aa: CASRTDDNSPLHF

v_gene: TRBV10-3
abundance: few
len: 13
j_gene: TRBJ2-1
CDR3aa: CAISRDRYNEQFF

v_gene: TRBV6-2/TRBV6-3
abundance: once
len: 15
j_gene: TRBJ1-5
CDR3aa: CASSPDRISNQPQHF

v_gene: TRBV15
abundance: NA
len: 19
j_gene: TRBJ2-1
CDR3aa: CATSRDRTSGRPASVEQFF

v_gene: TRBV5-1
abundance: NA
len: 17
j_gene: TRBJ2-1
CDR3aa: CASSPLMGQRVRNEQFF

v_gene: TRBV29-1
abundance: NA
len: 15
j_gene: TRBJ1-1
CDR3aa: CSVESTGRRNTEAFF

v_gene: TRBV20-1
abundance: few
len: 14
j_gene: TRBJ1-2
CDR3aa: CSALGQGRNYGYTF

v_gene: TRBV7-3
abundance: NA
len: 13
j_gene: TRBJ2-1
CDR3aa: CASSANPKSTQFF

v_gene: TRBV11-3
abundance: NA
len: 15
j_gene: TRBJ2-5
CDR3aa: CASSLGAGGPQTQYF

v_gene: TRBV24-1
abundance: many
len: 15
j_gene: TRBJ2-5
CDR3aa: CATSDKGLAATTQYF

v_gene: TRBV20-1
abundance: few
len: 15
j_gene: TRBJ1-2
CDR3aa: CSVRGVAQGYYGYTF

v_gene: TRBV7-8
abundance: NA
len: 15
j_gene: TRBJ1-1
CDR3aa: CASSFPPGGDTEAFF

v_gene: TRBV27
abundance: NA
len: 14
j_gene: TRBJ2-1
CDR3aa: CASSVIAPEGEQFF

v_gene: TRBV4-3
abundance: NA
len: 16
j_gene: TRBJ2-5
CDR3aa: CASSPTFGGVRETQYF

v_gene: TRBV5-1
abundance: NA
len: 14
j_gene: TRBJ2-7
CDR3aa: CASSFDGSSYEQYF

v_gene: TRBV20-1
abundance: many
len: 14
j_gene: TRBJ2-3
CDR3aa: CSARWSRGTDTQYF

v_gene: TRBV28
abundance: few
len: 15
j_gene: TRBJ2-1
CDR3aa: CASSSPPGVRYEQFF

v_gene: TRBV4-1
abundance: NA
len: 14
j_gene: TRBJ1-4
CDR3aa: CTSSLQGVGEKLFF

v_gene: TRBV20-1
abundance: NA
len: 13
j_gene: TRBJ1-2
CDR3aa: CSARDRGRRGYTF

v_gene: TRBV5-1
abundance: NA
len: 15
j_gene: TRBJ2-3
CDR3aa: CASSLAYPSTDTQYF

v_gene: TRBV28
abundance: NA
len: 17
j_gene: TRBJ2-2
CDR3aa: CASSSPLAGFNTGELFF

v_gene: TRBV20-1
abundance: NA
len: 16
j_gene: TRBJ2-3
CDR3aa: CSARQSGALNTDTQYF